This TCR beta chain was found in a study of cytomegalovirus exposure and HLA in healthy donors. Study in general: Unique TCR beta sequences numbering 95 million to 130 million came from some 200 million T cells in an earlier analysis.

Overall study findings and caveats: Confirmation was obtained in vitro that a few CMV-associated chains are specific for CMV antigens. Researchers counted around 170 TCR beta chains as cytomegalovirus-associated.

With regard to this clone: What it recognizes is unknown.

Use of 60 Vbeta and 13 Jbeta primers characterized the PCR. TCRdb's copy holds only in-frame clones and misses some; the assay was immunoSEQ multiplex PCR. The sample shows 150,000 to 200,000 clones, roughly three quarters of them seen only once. CDR1 SGHVS and CDR2 FQNEAQ come from the germline V gene. The CDR3 runs to 15 residues. V lost 6 bases and J 7 bases, leaving 16 bases between the germline ends. The V and J genes are TRBV7-8 and TRBJ1-6; a weak D match, TRBD1 (6 bases). Sequenced sample: PBMCs. The receptor was derived from a man aged 35 to 55 in good health and CMV-seropositive. DNA for the CDR3: TGTGCCAGCAGTCCCCCCGGGGGGCGGAATTCACCCCTCCACTTT. Encoded protein: CASSPPGGRNSPLHF.